The T cell receptor (beta chain) under discussion was sequenced for a study of T cell responses to AZD1222 COVID-19 vaccine. General study results and limits: No day 14 peak samples; only post-peak repertoires were characterized. The sample set comprised mostly white British donors with more females, and clonal diversity was possibly underestimated. Across the whole spike, CD4 TCRs peaked at regions 160-218 and 743-854.

This clone was counted only a few times. Antigen unknown. Whether given at about 4 or about 12 weeks, second doses were pooled. Sequencing was performed with immunoSEQ multiplex PCR; in TCRdb, only in-frame clones are kept and a portion is missing. This table holds about 75,000 clones, 80% to 90% found once. The germline V gene has CDR1 MGHRA and CDR2 YSYEKL. The CDR3 runs 15 residues. V was pared by 1 base and J by 8 bases, with 5 bases of the junction left unmatched. The chain carries TRBV4-1 and TRBJ2-1, with TRBD2 identical over 10 bases. This material consisted of peripheral blood, taken 28 days after the second AZD1222 dose. This clonotype originated in an adult who received the AZD1222 COVID-19 vaccine. DNA of the CDR3: TGCGCCAGCAGCCAAGGCCCTAGCGGGGGCGATGAGCAGTTCTTC. The encoded protein is CASSQGPSGGDEQFF.